Listed below are T cell receptor beta chains from one sample, sequenced in a study of T-cell reconstitution after alpha-beta-depleted transplantation in children. TCRdb re-called the PCR reads with MiXCR, one entry per CDR3 protein. The sample records around 580,000 distinct CDR3 sequences, roughly 23% being singletons. This sample comprised PBMCs, mostly from graft donor cells, obtained 360 days after TCRalphabeta/CD19-depleted stem cell transplant. These receptors came from a boy under three years old who had a stem cell transplant for acute myeloid leukemia, so the T cells may come from the graft donor. CDR3s leave out the opening cysteine and the closing phenylalanine or tryptophan. A row's size may be missing; if present it is once, few, many or a size class.

j_gene: TRBJ2-3; v_gene: TRBV4-3; abundance: few; CDR3aa: ASAAGGGTTDTQY
j_gene: TRBJ2-1; v_gene: TRBV15; abundance: few; CDR3aa: ATARNYYNEQF
j_gene: TRBJ2-1; v_gene: TRBV12-3/TRBV12-4; abundance: many; CDR3aa: ASSFTRGSSSYNEQF
j_gene: TRBJ1-1; v_gene: TRBV5-5; abundance: .; CDR3aa: ASSSTPNTEAF
j_gene: TRBJ1-5; v_gene: TRBV6-1; abundance: .; CDR3aa: ASRPRGMGNQPQH
j_gene: TRBJ1-2; v_gene: TRBV12-3/TRBV12-4; abundance: few; CDR3aa: ASSPPARLAGYT
j_gene: TRBJ2-1; v_gene: TRBV4-3; abundance: .; CDR3aa: ASSRTGANEQF
j_gene: TRBJ1-5; v_gene: TRBV5-6; abundance: few; CDR3aa: ASSLFGWDQPQH
j_gene: TRBJ1-1; v_gene: TRBV16; abundance: .; CDR3aa: ASSAYNLGTEAF
j_gene: TRBJ2-3; v_gene: TRBV28; abundance: .; CDR3aa: ASRRVRTDTQY
j_gene: TRBJ2-1; v_gene: TRBV3-1; abundance: many; CDR3aa: ASSHRLAGTLYNEQF
j_gene: TRBJ2-5; v_gene: TRBV5-4; abundance: many; CDR3aa: ASSLADVRLAGGLAGETQY
j_gene: TRBJ2-3; v_gene: TRBV27; abundance: .; CDR3aa: ASSFLTGRTDTQY
j_gene: TRBJ1-4; v_gene: TRBV15; abundance: few; CDR3aa: ATSRGGTSNEKLF
j_gene: TRBJ2-1; v_gene: TRBV9; abundance: .; CDR3aa: ASSVGTRSSYNEQF
j_gene: TRBJ2-7; v_gene: TRBV29-1; abundance: few; CDR3aa: SARTEPYEQY
j_gene: TRBJ2-1; v_gene: TRBV6-5; abundance: .; CDR3aa: ASSYSWPRDRGHNEQF
j_gene: TRBJ2-7; v_gene: TRBV9; abundance: .; CDR3aa: ASSVDVIAGVEQY
j_gene: TRBJ2-1; v_gene: TRBV4-1; abundance: .; CDR3aa: ASSQDPRLAGGPRNEQF
j_gene: TRBJ2-3; v_gene: TRBV29-1; abundance: .; CDR3aa: SVQVSSTDTQY
j_gene: TRBJ1-2; v_gene: TRBV12-3/TRBV12-4; abundance: few; CDR3aa: ASSFPDDT
j_gene: TRBJ2-3; v_gene: TRBV29-1; abundance: few; CDR3aa: SVAGLAPDTQY
j_gene: TRBJ2-3; v_gene: TRBV20-1; abundance: .; CDR3aa: SASPGAGVPDTQY
j_gene: TRBJ1-2; v_gene: TRBV5-1; abundance: many; CDR3aa: ASSLGRQAIYGYT
j_gene: TRBJ2-7; v_gene: TRBV5-1; abundance: .; CDR3aa: ASSTGTGTGYEQY
j_gene: TRBJ1-5; v_gene: TRBV12-3/TRBV12-4; abundance: many; CDR3aa: ASGGGQIYSNQPQH
j_gene: TRBJ1-2; v_gene: TRBV28; abundance: many; CDR3aa: ASSLSIYAGGYT
j_gene: TRBJ1-2; v_gene: TRBV29-1; abundance: few; CDR3aa: SVDSWQGAGYT
j_gene: TRBJ1-6; v_gene: TRBV5-1; abundance: many; CDR3aa: ASRPGTGRSPLH
j_gene: TRBJ1-5; v_gene: TRBV4-1; abundance: many; CDR3aa: ASSIRPSGGNQPQH
j_gene: TRBJ2-3; v_gene: TRBV29-1; abundance: many; CDR3aa: SVERGETDTQY
j_gene: TRBJ2-7; v_gene: TRBV4-3; abundance: many; CDR3aa: ASSHISLAGESYEQY
j_gene: TRBJ1-2; v_gene: TRBV5-1; abundance: .; CDR3aa: ASSLNREGYGYT
j_gene: TRBJ1-1; v_gene: TRBV4-3; abundance: .; CDR3aa: ASSQDLWTGMMNTEAF
j_gene: TRBJ2-5; v_gene: TRBV5-1; abundance: .; CDR3aa: SSSFDGWTGGRKTQY
j_gene: TRBJ2-1; v_gene: TRBV20-1; abundance: few; CDR3aa: SARDVTGQGVYNEQF
j_gene: TRBJ1-1; v_gene: TRBV6-1; abundance: .; CDR3aa: ASRRFENTEAF
j_gene: TRBJ2-3; v_gene: TRBV6-5; abundance: many; CDR3aa: ASSWGDRGRDTQY
j_gene: TRBJ1-4; v_gene: TRBV28; abundance: few; CDR3aa: ASFHHTGTNEKLF
j_gene: TRBJ2-1; v_gene: TRBV6-1; abundance: .; CDR3aa: ASSTGYPAYNEQF
j_gene: TRBJ1-1; v_gene: TRBV6-6; abundance: many; CDR3aa: ASSYGTAEAF
j_gene: TRBJ2-5; v_gene: TRBV4-3; abundance: many; CDR3aa: ASSQDRYQETQY
j_gene: TRBJ1-6; v_gene: TRBV20-1; abundance: .; CDR3aa: SARRDPRTPLH
j_gene: TRBJ1-1; v_gene: TRBV20-1; abundance: few; CDR3aa: SAPADRIYMNTEAF
j_gene: TRBJ2-5; v_gene: TRBV20-1; abundance: many; CDR3aa: SAPGRGHPKETQY
j_gene: TRBJ2-1; v_gene: TRBV5-1; abundance: few; CDR3aa: ASSPEWGEQF
j_gene: TRBJ1-3; v_gene: TRBV20-1; abundance: .; CDR3aa: SARDPGKRSGNTIY